Listed below are T cell receptor beta chains from one sample, sequenced in a study of T cells after posttransplantation cyclophosphamide. Produced via immunoSEQ multiplex PCR; TCRdb's table is partial and in-frame only. The top ten hold under 15% of the sample, which has 25,000 to 35,000 clones, 80% to 90% seen once. Sequenced material: PBMCs. The receptor set was obtained from a woman aged 40 to 55 with a blood cancer, CMV-positive, and with a related stem cell donor. CDR3s include the opening cysteine and the closing phenylalanine or tryptophan. D genes are given only for firm matches. A row's size may be missing; if present it is once, few, many or a size class.

len,abundance,j_gene,v_gene,d_gene,CDR3aa,CDR3nt
13,.,TRBJ2-7,TRBV4-2,.,CASSQGGRNEQYF,TGTGCCAGCAGCCAAGGAGGAAGGAACGAGCAGTACTTC
14,.,TRBJ2-3,TRBV4-1,.,CASSQTRYSDTQYF,TGCGCCAGCAGCCAGACTAGATACTCAGATACGCAGTATTTT
14,once,TRBJ1-2,TRBV6-1,.,CASSEFKINYGYTF,TGTGCCAGCAGTGAGTTTAAAATAAACTATGGCTACACCTTC
14,few,TRBJ1-1,TRBV5-5,TRBD1,CASSFGTGGTEAFF,TGTGCCAGCAGCTTTGGGACAGGGGGCACTGAAGCTTTCTTT
14,.,TRBJ1-2,TRBV28,TRBD1,CASRPGTGGDGYTF,TGTGCCAGCAGGCCCGGGACAGGGGGGGATGGCTACACCTTC
13,.,TRBJ1-5,TRBV28,.,CASSLPGYQPQHF,TGTGCCAGCAGTTTGCCAGGGTATCAGCCCCAGCATTTT
15,.,TRBJ1-1,TRBV4-2,TRBD1,CASSQDPGGVTEAFF,TGTGCCAGCAGCCAAGATCCAGGGGGCGTCACTGAAGCTTTCTTT
16,.,TRBJ2-7,TRBV7-8,TRBD1,CASSLVLGRGTYEQYF,TGTGCCAGCAGCTTAGTCCTCGGCAGGGGGACCTACGAGCAGTACTTC
15,once,TRBJ1-5,TRBV6-1,TRBD1,CASSRSGTGNQPQHF,TGTGCCAGCAGTCGATCCGGGACAGGGAATCAGCCCCAGCATTTT
14,.,TRBJ2-7,TRBV27,TRBD1,CASSINRGPYEQYF,TGTGCCAGCAGCATAAACAGGGGGCCCTACGAGCAGTACTTC
15,.,TRBJ1-6,TRBV5-1,TRBD1,CASRDRVQNNSPLHF,TGCGCCAGCCGGGACAGGGTACAGAATAATTCCCCCCTCCACTTT
15,.,TRBJ2-7,TRBV10-3,TRBD2,CAISEGTSGAYEQYF,TGTGCCATCAGTGAGGGGACTAGCGGAGCCTACGAGCAGTACTTC
14,few,TRBJ1-2,TRBV2,.,CASPLAGRNYGYTF,TGTGCCAGCCCTCTGGCAGGGCGAAACTATGGCTACACCTTC
16,.,TRBJ1-2,TRBV7-3,.,CASSPGGAGFQYGYTF,TGTGCCAGCAGCCCCGGCGGGGCAGGGTTCCAATATGGCTACACCTTC
16,.,TRBJ2-5,TRBV4-2,.,CASSQTGGGPRETQYF,TGTGCCAGCAGCCAAACTGGCGGCGGGCCCCGGGAGACCCAGTACTTC
18,few,TRBJ2-6,TRBV11-2,.,CASSLGGRGVSGANVLTF,TGTGCCAGCAGCTTAGGCGGCAGGGGCGTCTCTGGGGCCAACGTCCTGACTTTC
15,.,TRBJ1-1,TRBV4-3,TRBD1,CASSQHRGLNTEAFF,TGCGCCAGCAGCCAACACAGGGGGCTGAACACTGAAGCTTTCTTT
14,.,TRBJ2-7,TRBV28,TRBD2,CASTHQGGDYEQYF,TGTGCCAGCACCCACCAGGGAGGGGACTACGAGCAGTACTTC
16,.,TRBJ2-2,TRBV7-2,.,CASSLRGGAGNGELFF,TGTGCCAGCAGCTTACGTGGGGGGGCAGGAAACGGGGAGCTGTTTTTT
14,.,TRBJ2-5,TRBV6-5,TRBD1,CASTSTGGQETQYF,TGTGCCAGCACCAGCACAGGGGGTCAAGAGACCCAGTACTTC
19,.,TRBJ2-6,TRBV7-9,.,CASSLVTLQRSSGANVLTF,TGTGCCAGCAGCTTAGTCACGTTACAGAGAAGCTCTGGGGCCAACGTCCTGACTTTC
12,.,TRBJ1-1,TRBV7-9,.,CASSQPRTEAFF,TGTGCCAGCAGCCAACCGAGGACTGAAGCTTTCTTT